This T cell receptor beta chain was captured in a study of T cells in Graves' hyperthyroidism and ophthalmopathy (dated by TCRdb to about 2019). Study-level background: Peripheral blood was collected at initial diagnosis, before any treatment. A discovery cohort of around 98 patients, roughly 40 with Graves' ophthalmopathy and approximately 55 with stable Graves' hyperthyroidism, was used to find distinguishing TCR V-J signatures. Prospective prediction of ophthalmopathy was tested in an independent validation cohort consisting of fewer than 20 hyperthyroidism patients and over 15 patients who later progressed to ophthalmopathy. The approximately 100 discovery patients were divided at random into training and test sets in a 7:3 ratio. In several Graves' hyperthyroidism patients, the study also compared T-cell repertoires from thyroid tissue with T-cell repertoires from blood. After sampling, hyperthyroidism patients received methimazole starting at 30 mg daily, and ophthalmopathy patients received high-dose intravenous methylprednisolone. The paper reports TCR Vbeta CDR3 sequencing of more than 120 peripheral blood samples: over 40 ophthalmopathy, 75 to 80 hyperthyroidism and approximately 17 progressor patients. What the work shows at the level of the full study, not this receptor alone: In validation, the model predicted progression to ophthalmopathy with 55% to 71% sensitivity and roughly 75% specificity, a median of about six months before onset. Sample size was not statistically predetermined, and investigators were not blinded to group allocation. Blood samples also contained most of the expanded thyroid clonotypes (frequency above 0.001), which suggests that blood repertoires may reflect thyroid immune responses. A model built on a 13 V-J signature distinguished ophthalmopathy from stable hyperthyroidism, reaching 85% to 90% sensitivity and about 81% specificity in cross-validation and 80%/75% in testing.

The table lists this clonotype with a few counts. Its antigen is currently not known. No base qualities exist here, and no much larger clone lies one base off it. Amplification of TCR beta CDR3 regions was carried out from RNA transcripts. The TCR CDR3 was subjected to a first round of RT-PCR using the HTBI primer set and the Qiagen OneStep RT-PCR kit. Libraries were constructed in a second round of multiplex PCR, after which size selection and purification were carried out. Paired-end sequencing of the libraries was performed with 100 bp reads on an Illumina HiSeq2000. The published analysis was carried out like this. SOAPnuke was used to process the raw data, throwing out any read that contained adapters or uncalled bases, had a mean Phred below 15, or lacked an exact constant-primer or identifier match. COPE v1.2.5 was used to merge high-quality paired reads, and clonotypes were defined as unique nucleotide sequences. MiTCR v1.1 was used to align clonotypes to the IMGT TRBV, TRBD and TRBJ reference segments. The analysis was restricted to V-J combinations with a frequency above 0.0001, which together covered just over 99% of the repertoires. A TCS score was defined as the ratio between F50 (clonal expansion) and ExV (chaos), using BLOSUM62-based TCRdist between CDR3 peptides within each V-J. Welch's t-statistics and random forest reduced 450 to 600 V-J features to roughly 13, which were used in a naive Bayes classifier (R e1071). Using fastp at Q25 and MiXCR, TCRdb reprocessed the public reads and kept productive beta chains. Rows with one shared CDR3 protein collapse into an entry with the most common genes and DNA. TCRdb assigned the V and J calls; the authors' analysis was not used. This sample holds over 200,000 distinct CDR3 sequences; approximately 17% were observed only once. Approximately 46% of the sample comes from the top ten.

The germline V gene sets CDR1 to LGHNT and CDR2 to FRNRAP. Reading from cysteine to phenylalanine, the CDR3 counts 12 amino acids. Only the CDR3 DNA is retained, 36 bases long and in frame from the first base. The junction carries 10 bases between V and J, which are trimmed by 4 bases and 7 bases respectively. Graves' hyperthyroidism was defined as stable when no progression to ophthalmopathy occurred over 18 months of follow-up. Hyperthyroidism patients were aged 18 to 65 years and newly diagnosed, with disease duration of less than 2 months. Patients with uncontrolled infections, other autoimmune diseases, pregnancy or lactation were excluded. Diagnoses relied on clinical symptoms, serum thyroxine and TRAb, thyroid ultrasound and orbital computed tomography. PBMCs were isolated from 10 ml of fresh peripheral blood by Ficoll-Paque density gradient centrifugation. Total RNA was extracted using Trizol reagent, and RNA quality was assessed on an Agilent 2100 Bioanalyzer.

The rearranged segments are TRBV12-5 and TRBJ1-2; D gene: possibly TRBD1, on 5 matching bases. This TCR was recovered from a man aged 50-59 years with Graves' hyperthyroidism. The sequencing sample was made of blood. DNA sequence: TGTGCTAGTGGTTCTCAGGGATCTGGCTACACCTTC. It translates as CASGSQGSGYTF.